Given below is one TCR beta chain in context. Cohort assignment relied on participant-reported clinical history. These data belong to a study of blood T cell repertoires in COVID-19. Study-wide background: Sources were T cells, B-cell-depleted T cells, or PBMCs; the material itself was cDNA or gDNA.

Assay used: immunoSEQ multiplex PCR; TCRdb lists only in-frame clones, some missing. Here the sample spans a few hundred thousand clones, around 89% being singletons. V shed 6 bases, J shed 8 bases, and the junction held 3 bases outside the gene matches. The CDR3 has 11 amino acids. Germline CDR1 and CDR2: LGHDT and YNNKEL (reference sequence). Source material: PBMCs or T cells enriched from blood (not recorded which). The clonotype was recovered from a man in his thirties or forties who had been exposed to COVID-19. This chain links TRBV3-1 (or the pseudogene TRBV3-2) with TRBJ1-1, with 7 positions matching TRBD1. The CDR3 bases are TGTGCCAGCAGAAGACAGGGAGAAGCTTTCTTT. Translating it yields CASRRQGEAFF.